This record concerns one T cell receptor beta chain sequence. Sequencing was performed with immunoSEQ multiplex PCR; in TCRdb, only in-frame clones are kept and a portion is missing. Of over 10,000 clones listed, 65% to 75% were seen once; the top ten hold just over 2%. This record comes from a study of neoadjuvant anti-PD-1 for oral cavity cancer. Germline V CDR1 and CDR2: MGHRA, YSYEKL. Trimming removed 0 bases at V and 0 bases at J, with 9 bases between. This CDR3 region has 16 residues. This clonotype was obtained from a person aged 35 to 85 with oral cavity squamous cell carcinoma. Here the sequenced sample was PBMCs, taken before nivolumab (anti-PD-1) treatment. The chain combines TRBV4-1 with TRBJ1-5; the D gene is possibly TRBD1 (6 bases). The CDR3 nucleotides read TGCGCCAGCAGCCAAGAGGACAGCTATAGCAATCAGCCCCAGCATTTT. Amino acid sequence: CASSQEDSYSNQPQHF.